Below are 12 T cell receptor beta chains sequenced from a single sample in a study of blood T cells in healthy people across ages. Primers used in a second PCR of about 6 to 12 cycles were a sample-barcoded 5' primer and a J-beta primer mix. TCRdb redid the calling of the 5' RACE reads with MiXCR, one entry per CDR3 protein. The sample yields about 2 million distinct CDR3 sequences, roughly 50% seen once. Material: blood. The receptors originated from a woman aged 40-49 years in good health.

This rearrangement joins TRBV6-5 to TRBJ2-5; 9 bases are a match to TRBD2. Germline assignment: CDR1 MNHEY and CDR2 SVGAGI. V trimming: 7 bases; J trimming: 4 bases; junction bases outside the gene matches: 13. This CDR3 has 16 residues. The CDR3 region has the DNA TGTGCCAGCACCCACCAGGGCGGGGGGGCCATAGAGACCCAGTACTTC. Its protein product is CASTHQGGGAIETQYF.

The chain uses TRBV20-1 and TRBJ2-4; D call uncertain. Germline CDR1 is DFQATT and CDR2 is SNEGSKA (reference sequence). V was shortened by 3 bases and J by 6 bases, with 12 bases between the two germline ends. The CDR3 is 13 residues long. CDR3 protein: CSASMYRRNIQYF. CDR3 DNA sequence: TGCAGTGCTAGTATGTATCGGAGAAACATTCAGTACTTC.

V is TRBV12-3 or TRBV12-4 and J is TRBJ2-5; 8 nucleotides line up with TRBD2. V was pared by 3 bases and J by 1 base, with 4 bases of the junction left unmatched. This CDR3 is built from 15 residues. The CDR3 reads CASSFAGGFQETQYF. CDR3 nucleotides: TGTGCCAGCAGTTTCGCGGGGGGATTCCAAGAGACCCAGTACTTC.

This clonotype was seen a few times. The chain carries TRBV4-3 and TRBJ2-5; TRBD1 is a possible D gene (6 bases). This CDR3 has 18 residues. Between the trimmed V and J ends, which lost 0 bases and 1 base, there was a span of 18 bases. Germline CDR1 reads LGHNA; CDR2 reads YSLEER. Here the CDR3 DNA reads TGCGCCAGCAGCCAAGAGGAGACAGGCCGATATAGCCAAGAGACCCAGTACTTC. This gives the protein CASSQEETGRYSQETQYF.

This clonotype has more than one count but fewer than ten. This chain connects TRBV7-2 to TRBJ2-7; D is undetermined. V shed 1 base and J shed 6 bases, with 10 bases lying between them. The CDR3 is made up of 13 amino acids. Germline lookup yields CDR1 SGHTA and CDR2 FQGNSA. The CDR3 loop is CASSLVSTAEQYF. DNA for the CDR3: TGTGCCAGCAGCTTAGTTAGTACGGCCGAGCAGTACTTC.

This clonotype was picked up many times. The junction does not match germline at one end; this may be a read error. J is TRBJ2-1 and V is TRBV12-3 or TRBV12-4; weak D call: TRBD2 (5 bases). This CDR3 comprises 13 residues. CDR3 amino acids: CASSLAPNNEQFF. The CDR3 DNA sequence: TGTGCCAGCAGTCTAGCCCCCAACAATGAGCAGTTCTTC.

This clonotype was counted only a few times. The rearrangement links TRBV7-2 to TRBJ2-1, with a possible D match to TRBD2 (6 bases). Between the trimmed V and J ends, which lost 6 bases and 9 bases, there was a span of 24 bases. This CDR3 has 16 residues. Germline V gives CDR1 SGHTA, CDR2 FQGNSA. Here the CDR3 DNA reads TGTGCCAGCAGTCCCCACCAAAGGGCGGGGAGTAGTGAGCAGTTCTTC. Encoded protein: CASSPHQRAGSSEQFF.

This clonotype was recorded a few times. CDR3 nucleotides: TGTGCCAGCTGGTCCCCCGGGACAGGCAATCAGCCCCAGCATTTT. It is translated as CASWSPGTGNQPQHF. The chain is built from TRBV28 and TRBJ1-5; 7 nucleotides line up with TRBD1. The J segment lost 2 bases and the V segment lost 8 bases, leaving 9 bases of the junction unmatched. Germline V gene sequence: CDR1 MDHEN, CDR2 SYDVKM. This CDR3 contains 15 residues.

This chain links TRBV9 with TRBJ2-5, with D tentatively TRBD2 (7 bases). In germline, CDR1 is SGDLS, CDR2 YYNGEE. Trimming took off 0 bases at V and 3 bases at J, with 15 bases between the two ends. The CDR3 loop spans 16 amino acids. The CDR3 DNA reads TGTGCCAGCAGCGTAGTTGGGGGGGCCGGGGAAGAGACCCAGTACTTC. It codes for CASSVVGGAGEETQYF.

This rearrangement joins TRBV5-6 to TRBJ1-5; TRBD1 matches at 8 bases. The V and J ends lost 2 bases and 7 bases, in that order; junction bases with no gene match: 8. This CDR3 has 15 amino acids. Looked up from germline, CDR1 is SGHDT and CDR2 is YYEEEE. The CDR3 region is CASSLAQGARQPQHF. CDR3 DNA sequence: TGTGCCAGCAGCTTAGCCCAGGGGGCTAGGCAGCCCCAGCATTTT.

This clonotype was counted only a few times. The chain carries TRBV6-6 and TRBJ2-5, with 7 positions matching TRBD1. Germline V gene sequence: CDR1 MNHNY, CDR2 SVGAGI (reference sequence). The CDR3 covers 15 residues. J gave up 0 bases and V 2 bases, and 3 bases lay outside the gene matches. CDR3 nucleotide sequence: TGTGCCAGCAGTTACATGGGGACAGACCAAGAGACCCAGTACTTC. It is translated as CASSYMGTDQETQYF.

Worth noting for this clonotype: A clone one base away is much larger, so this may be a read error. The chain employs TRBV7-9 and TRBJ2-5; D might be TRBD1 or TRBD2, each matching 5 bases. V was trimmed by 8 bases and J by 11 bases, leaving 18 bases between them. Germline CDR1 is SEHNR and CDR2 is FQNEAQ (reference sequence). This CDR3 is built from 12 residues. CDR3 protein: CASRMRGDEQYF. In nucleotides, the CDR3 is TGTGCCAGCCGAATGAGGGGCGATGAGCAGTACTTC.